This T cell receptor (beta chain) was sequenced during a study of metastatic and nonmetastatic thyroid tumors. Ahead of thyroid surgery, no patient had received treatment of any kind. In this sample, this clone turned up many times. Per the authors' pipeline: In papillary thyroid cancer, a distant-metastasis classifier was built using CDR3 differences across clinicopathological groups. TCRdb reassembled clones from the PCR reads with MiXCR. V and J calls and clone size were set by TCRdb, not the authors. The sample records more than 50,000 clones, roughly 20% being singletons. This clonotype was obtained from a female donor with papillary thyroid cancer or a benign thyroid nodule (not recorded which). Some clones in this sample may be carry-over from other donors' samples. The sequencing sample was made of blood.

DNA of the CDR3: TGTGCCAGCAGCCAGGGACAGACCCAAGAGACCCAGTACTTC. This codes for CASSQGQTQETQYF. This chain uses TRBV12-3 or TRBV12-4 with TRBJ2-5, with 7 bases matching TRBD1. The junction had 5 bases not matched to a gene; V was cut back by 6 bases and J by 1 base. The CDR3 length is 14 residues.